This T cell receptor beta chain originates from a study of spatial heterogeneity in lung cancer. Study as a whole: Where present, follow-up PBMC were sequenced a median of roughly 2 years after resection. Detection of beta-chain sequences consistently exceeded that of alpha-chain sequences.

Time point given: blood at routine non-recurrence follow-up after resection. Carried by each TCR cDNA molecule was a unique molecular identifier. MiXCR, run by TCRdb on the 5' RACE reads, gives a single entry per CDR3 protein. The sample has 110,000 or so distinct CDR3 sequences; 10% to 12% are singletons. Per germline, CDR1 MNHNS and CDR2 SASEGT. This CDR3 is 15 amino acids long. V lost 4 bases to trimming and J lost 4 bases; unmatched junction nucleotides: 7. The rearrangement uses TRBV6-1 and TRBJ2-7; 10 bases fit TRBD1. Sequenced here: PBMCs, sampled at follow-up. This TCR derives from a female donor with early-stage non-small cell lung cancer. CDR3 residues: CASSGAGTGVYEQYF. CDR3 in DNA: TGTGCCAGCAGTGGCGCCGGGACAGGGGTGTACGAGCAGTACTTC.